This TCR beta chain was found in a study of blood T cells in healthy people across ages. For every donor, a draw yielded around 9.4 milliliters of peripheral blood. The germline CDR1 and CDR2 sequences are DFQATT and SNEGSKA (reference sequence). The CDR3 loop spans 16 amino acids. Between the trimmed V and J ends, which lost 6 bases and 6 bases, there was a span of 24 bases. It was with a sample-barcoded 5' primer and a J-beta primer mix that a second PCR of about 6 to 11 cycles was run. Unique molecular identifiers of 12 random nucleotides labeled each cDNA. TCRdb passed the 5' RACE reads through MiXCR, listing each CDR3 protein once. This sample carries roughly 700,000 distinct CDR3 sequences, approximately 25% of them seen once, and the ten largest clones take 9.4%. These data are also associated with another study on T cells of mothers and their children. That report adds: Sequencing returned over 8 million TCR beta CDR3 reads per mother and around 3 million per child.

The chain couples TRBV20-1 to TRBJ2-1; D unresolved. The sequencing input was blood. This TCR came from a boy aged 5-17 years in good health. The CDR3 nucleotides read TGCAGTGCCTATCCGGAAGACCTCCCCTCGGGCAATGAGCAGTTCTTC. It codes for CSAYPEDLPSGNEQFF.